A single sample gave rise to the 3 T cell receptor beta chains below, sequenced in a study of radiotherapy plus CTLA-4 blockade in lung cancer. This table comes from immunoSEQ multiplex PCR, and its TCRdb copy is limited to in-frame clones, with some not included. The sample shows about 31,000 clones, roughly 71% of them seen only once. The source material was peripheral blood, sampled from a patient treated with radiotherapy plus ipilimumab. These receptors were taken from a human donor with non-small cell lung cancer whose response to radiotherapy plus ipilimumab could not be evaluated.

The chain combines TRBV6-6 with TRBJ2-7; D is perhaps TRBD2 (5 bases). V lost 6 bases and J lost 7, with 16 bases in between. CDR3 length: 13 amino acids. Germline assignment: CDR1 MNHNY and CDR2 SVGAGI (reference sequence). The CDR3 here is CASSLDHRGEQYF. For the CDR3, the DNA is TGTGCCAGCAGCCTCGACCACCGAGGGGAGCAGTACTTC.

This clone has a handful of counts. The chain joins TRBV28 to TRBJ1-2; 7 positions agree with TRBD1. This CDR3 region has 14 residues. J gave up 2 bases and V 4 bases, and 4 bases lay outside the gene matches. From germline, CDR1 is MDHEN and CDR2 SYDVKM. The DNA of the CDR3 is TGTGCCAGCAGTTCAGGGGGTCCCAACTATGGCTACACCTTC. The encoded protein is CASSSGGPNYGYTF.

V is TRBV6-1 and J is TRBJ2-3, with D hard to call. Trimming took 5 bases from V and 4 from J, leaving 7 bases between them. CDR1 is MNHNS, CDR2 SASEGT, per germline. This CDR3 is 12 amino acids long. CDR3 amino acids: CASSPFSDTQYF. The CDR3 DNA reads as TGTGCCAGCAGTCCCTTTTCAGATACGCAGTATTTT.